A selection of T cell receptor beta chains follows, all from one sample in a study of CD8+ T cells in alopecia areata. Clones were sequenced by immunoSEQ multiplex PCR, and TCRdb holds only the in-frame ones, with some missing. The data contain 200,000 to 250,000 clones, 40% to 55% of them singletons. The sequencing used CD4+ T cells sorted from blood, collected between weeks 36 and 40, from a patient treated with tofacitinib. These receptors all stem from a human donor with alopecia areata. Both conserved end residues are part of each CDR3. A D gene is named only where the DNA matches it firmly. Size tells how often a clone was seen (once, few, many) or the class of an expanded clone, and some rows leave it out.

v_gene	j_gene	d_gene	abundance	CDR3nt	CDR3aa
TRBV5-1	TRBJ2-3	.	few	TGCGCCAGCAGCCGAAATGCAGATACGCAGTATTTT	CASSRNADTQYF
TRBV29-1	TRBJ2-5	.	.	TGCAGCGTAGCCAGGGTGGGAGAGACCCAGTACTTC	CSVARVGETQYF
TRBV29-1	TRBJ2-1	.	.	TGCAGCGTGAGGGGGGCAGGGATTTACAATGAGCAGTTCTTC	CSVRGAGIYNEQFF
TRBV2	TRBJ2-1	.	.	TGTGCCAGCGGGGGACAGCGGGACAATGAGCAGTTCTTC	CASGGQRDNEQFF
TRBV28	TRBJ2-5	.	few	TGTGCCAGCAGTCCGCCGGGGTCGAAGACCCAGTACTTC	CASSPPGSKTQYF
TRBV18	TRBJ2-1	TRBD2	few	TGTGCCAGCTCACCAAGGGGACTAGCGGTCCAGCGGGTGGAGCAGTTCTTC	CASSPRGLAVQRVEQFF
TRBV29-1	TRBJ2-3	.	.	TGCAGCGCTGATTGGGGCCACCGCACAGATACGCAGTATTTT	CSADWGHRTDTQYF
TRBV30	TRBJ2-6	.	few	TGTGCCTGGAGGGCACAGGGAGCCGGAGCTGGGGCCAACGTCCTGACTTTC	CAWRAQGAGAGANVLTF
TRBV11-1	TRBJ2-7	.	.	TGTGCCAGCAGCTCGAACCGGGACTTGGCCTACGAGCAGTACTTC	CASSSNRDLAYEQYF
TRBV28	TRBJ2-7	TRBD2	many	TGTGCCAGCAGTAAGGGACTAGCGGGAGAGATCCCCTACGAGCAGTACTTC	CASSKGLAGEIPYEQYF
TRBV7-2	TRBJ2-5	.	.	TGTGCCAGCAGCTTAGGGACAGAGGAGACCCAGTACTTC	CASSLGTEETQYF
TRBV23-1	TRBJ2-4	.	medium-sized	TGCGCCAAGGGGGGCAGAGAAAACATTCAGTACTTC	CAKGGRENIQYF
TRBV29-1	TRBJ1-2	.	.	TGCAGCGTTGGTGAGGGGGGCTATGGCTACACCTTC	CSVGEGGYGYTF
TRBV28	TRBJ1-5	TRBD1	few	TGTGCCAGCAGTTGGGGACAGGGTTCGGGGATGAATCAGCCCCAGCATTTT	CASSWGQGSGMNQPQHF
TRBV5-1	TRBJ2-7	TRBD1	.	TGCGCCAGCAGCTTTGGAGACAGGGCCGAGCAGTACTTC	CASSFGDRAEQYF
TRBV7-8	TRBJ1-1	.	.	TGTGCCAGCAGTTCTGCAGGGGTCCCTGAAGCTTTCTTT	CASSSAGVPEAFF
TRBV7-3	TRBJ2-3	.	.	TGTGCCAGCCGCCTCGCAGCGGGCACAGATACGCAGTATTTT	CASRLAAGTDTQYF
TRBV5-1	TRBJ2-7	.	.	TGCGCCAGCAGCTACGGGGGCGGTGGGGATTACGAGCAGTACTTC	CASSYGGGGDYEQYF
TRBV7-2	TRBJ1-1	.	.	TGTGCCAGCAGCTTATGGGCACATGAAGCTTTCTTT	CASSLWAHEAFF
TRBV19	TRBJ2-4	.	.	TGTGCCAGTAATGGAAGAGCCAAAAACATTCAGTACTTC	CASNGRAKNIQYF
TRBV7-9	TRBJ2-1	.	few	TGTGCCAGCAGCTTAGGGATAGAATACAATGAGCAGTTCTTC	CASSLGIEYNEQFF
TRBV7-9	TRBJ2-2	.	.	TGTGCCAGCAGCCCCAGTTCGACTTACACCGGGGAGCTGTTTTTT	CASSPSSTYTGELFF
TRBV6-1	TRBJ1-1	TRBD1	few	TGTGCCAGCAGGACGGACAGGCGGGCTGAAGCTTTCTTT	CASRTDRRAEAFF
TRBV2	TRBJ1-1	TRBD1	few	TGTGCCACCCTCCGGGACAGGAACACTGAAGCTTTCTTT	CATLRDRNTEAFF
TRBV9	TRBJ2-6	.	.	TGTGCCAGCAGAACTTCTGGGGCCAACGTCCTGACTTTC	CASRTSGANVLTF
TRBV29-1	TRBJ2-1	.	few	TGCAGCGTCTCCGGGGGGCCTCCCTACAATGAGCAGTTCTTC	CSVSGGPPYNEQFF
TRBV7-2	TRBJ2-5	.	few	TGTGCCAGCAGCTTGCGGCAACAAGAGACCCAGTACTTC	CASSLRQQETQYF
TRBV6-1	TRBJ2-1	.	few	TGTGCCAGCAACCCCTCGGGGGTAGTGAATGAGCAGTTCTTC	CASNPSGVVNEQFF
TRBV30	TRBJ1-5	TRBD1	.	TGTGCCTGGAGTGGAGACAGGGGGCATCAGCCCCAGCATTTT	CAWSGDRGHQPQHF
TRBV5-1	TRBJ2-5	.	once	TGCGCCAGCAGGTCGGGGAATAGCCAAGAGACCCAGTACTTC	CASRSGNSQETQYF
TRBV29-1	TRBJ2-2	.	few	TGCAGCGCCTTGACAGGCCCAAACACCGGGGAGCTGTTTTTT	CSALTGPNTGELFF
TRBV30	TRBJ1-3	TRBD1	few	TGTGCCTGGGCGACAGGGACGGCCGGAAACACCATATATTTT	CAWATGTAGNTIYF
TRBV27	TRBJ2-7	TRBD2	few	TGTGCCAGCAGTTTACGGACTAGCGGGACCTACGAGCAGTACTTC	CASSLRTSGTYEQYF
TRBV7-3	TRBJ2-1	.	few	TGTGCCAGCAGCTTAGGCGGAGTTAGGGAGCAGTTCTTC	CASSLGGVREQFF
TRBV6-1	TRBJ2-1	TRBD2	.	TGTGCCATACGGGCTAGCGGGAGGAGTGATGAGCAGTTCTTC	CAIRASGRSDEQFF
TRBV7-6	TRBJ2-5	.	.	TGTGCTAGCAGCCGCGACAGCGTCGAGACCCAGTACTTC	CASSRDSVETQYF
TRBV27	TRBJ2-2	TRBD1	.	TGTGCCAGCGGCACAGGGGGCTATACCGGGGAGCTGTTTTTT	CASGTGGYTGELFF
TRBV30	TRBJ2-1	.	.	TGTGCCTGGAGTGTACAACTAGTTAATGAGCAGTTCTTC	CAWSVQLVNEQFF
TRBV19	TRBJ2-4	TRBD1	.	TGTGCCAGTAGTGTTCCGGGACAGGGACACATTCAGTACTTC	CASSVPGQGHIQYF
TRBV6-6	TRBJ2-3	TRBD2	few	TGTGCCAGCAGTTACTCGAATCACGGGAGGGCAGATACGCAGTATTTT	CASSYSNHGRADTQYF
TRBV5-1	TRBJ2-3	.	.	TGCGCCAGCAGCTTGGCCGCAACAGGTCGCGGCACAGATACGCAGTATTTT	CASSLAATGRGTDTQYF
TRBV28	TRBJ2-3	.	few	TGTGCCAGCTTAGGGGTGACAGGCACGGTCACAGATACGCAGTATTTT	CASLGVTGTVTDTQYF
TRBV18	TRBJ2-3	.	.	TGTGCCAGCTCACCACCGACAGGAGATACGCAGTATTTT	CASSPPTGDTQYF
TRBV5-1	TRBJ2-3	.	few	TGCGCCAGCAAACGTCAGGGAGGTTCGACAGATACGCAGTATTTT	CASKRQGGSTDTQYF
TRBV9	TRBJ2-2	.	.	TGTGCCAGCAGCGATACATACCGGGGAGAGCTGTTTTTT	CASSDTYRGELFF
TRBV28	TRBJ2-7	.	few	TGTGCCAGCGGACGAATCGGGACACCGAGCTCCTACGAGCAGTACTTC	CASGRIGTPSSYEQYF